This record concerns one T cell receptor beta chain sequence. Its antigen remains unidentified. Among the donors, all were healthy bone marrow donors. PCR was performed using 60 Vbeta and 13 Jbeta primers. Sequenced by immunoSEQ multiplex PCR; TCRdb stores in-frame clones only, minus some. The profile covers some 200,000 clones, with just over 75% appearing a single time and about 2.5% taken by the ten largest. This record comes from a study of cytomegalovirus exposure and HLA in healthy donors. General observations from the study: As was reported, the classifier diagnosed cytomegalovirus status with high specificity and sensitivity. Among immune exposure information, only CMV serostatus was available.

With 0 bases removed from V and 2 bases from J, the gap between germline ends came to 10 bases. The CDR3 covers 15 residues. In germline, CDR1 is SGDLS, CDR2 YYNGEE. The V call is TRBV9, the J call TRBJ2-3; D might be TRBD1 (6 bases). The sequenced sample was PBMCs. This clonotype was sampled from a woman aged 55-75 years in good health and CMV-seropositive. CDR3 bases: TGTGCCAGCAGCGTAGTGGGACAACACACAGATACGCAGTATTTT. As protein: CASSVVGQHTDTQYF.